Detailed here is one T cell receptor beta chain. Its antigen is not known. This sample stems from a study of T cell responses to AZD1222 COVID-19 vaccine. General study results and limits: Vaccine-associated CD4 TCRs ranged over spike, dominating at 160-218 and 743-854. Among the donors, most were white British and more were female, and clonal diversity was possibly underestimated. The study found Spike-specific TCR breadth and depth rose after two AZD1222 doses.

The data were produced by immunoSEQ multiplex PCR, yet TCRdb's version contains in-frame clones alone and is incomplete. This sample has 85,000 to 110,000 clones, with less than 95% found just once. V dropped 3 bases and J dropped 10; count of bases not matched to a gene: 25. CDR1 GTSNPN and CDR2 SVGIG come from the germline V gene (reference sequence). This CDR3 comprises 18 residues. Specimen: peripheral blood, collected on day 0 of AZD1222 vaccination. The clonotype originates from an adult in good health. This chain joins TRBV30 and TRBJ2-7; 9 nucleotides agree with TRBD1. The CDR3 DNA reads TGTGCCTGGAGGATCAGAGCCTCGGGACAGGGCATTCAACGACAACAGTACTTC. Its translation: CAWRIRASGQGIQRQQYF.